Here is one T cell receptor beta chain with its context. The data stem from a study of blood T cell repertoires in COVID-19. Assay used: immunoSEQ multiplex PCR; TCRdb lists only in-frame clones, some missing. Among approximately 100,000 clones listed, around 84% were seen once. Germline V gene sequence: CDR1 SGHRS, CDR2 YFSETQ. J lost 5 bases, V lost 4 bases, and 5 bases had no gene match. The CDR3 length is 14 residues. This clonotype originated in a woman aged 80 or older with active or convalescent COVID-19. Specimen: peripheral blood. The V gene is TRBV5-1, the J gene TRBJ2-1, with TRBD2 matching over 8 bases. CDR3: CASSGGLDNNEQFF. The CDR3 DNA follows: TGCGCCAGCAGCGGGGGACTAGATAACAATGAGCAGTTCTTC.